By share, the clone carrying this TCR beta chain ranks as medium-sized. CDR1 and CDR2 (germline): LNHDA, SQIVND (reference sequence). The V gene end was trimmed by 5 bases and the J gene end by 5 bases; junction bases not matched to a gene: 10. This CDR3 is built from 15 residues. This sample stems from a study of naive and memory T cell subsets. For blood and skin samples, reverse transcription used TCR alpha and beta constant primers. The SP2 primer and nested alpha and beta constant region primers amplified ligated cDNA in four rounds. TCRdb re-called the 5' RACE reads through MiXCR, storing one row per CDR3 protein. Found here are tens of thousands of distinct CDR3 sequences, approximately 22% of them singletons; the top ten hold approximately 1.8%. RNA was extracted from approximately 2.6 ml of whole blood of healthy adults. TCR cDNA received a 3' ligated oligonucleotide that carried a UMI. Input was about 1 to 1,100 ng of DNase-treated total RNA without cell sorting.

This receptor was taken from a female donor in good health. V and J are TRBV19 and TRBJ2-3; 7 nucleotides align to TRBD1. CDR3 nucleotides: TGTGCCAGTAGTGCCGACAGGGCAGGTGGAGATACGCAGTATTTT. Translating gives CASSADRAGGDTQYF. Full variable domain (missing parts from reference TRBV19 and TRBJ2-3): DGGITQSPKYLFRKEGQNVTLSCEQNLNHDAMYWYRQDPGQGLRLIYYSQIVNDFQKGDIAEGYSVSREKKESFPLTVTSAQKNPTAFYLCASSADRAGGDTQYFGPGTRLTVL.